One sample yielded the 21 T cell receptor beta chains listed below, sequenced in a study of blood T cells in healthy people across ages. Primed by a sample-barcoded 5' primer and a J-beta primer mix, a second PCR proceeded for roughly 7 to 11 cycles. TCRdb re-called the 5' RACE reads through MiXCR, storing one row per CDR3 protein. Among 850,000 to 1,300,000 distinct CDR3 sequences listed, 35% to 55% were seen once. The specimen was blood. The receptor set was obtained from a woman aged 55-70 years in good health.

The rearrangement links TRBV20-1 to TRBJ2-7, with TRBD2 as a possible D gene (5 bases). Germline CDR1 and CDR2: DFQATT and SNEGSKA (reference sequence). The CDR3 loop spans 13 amino acids. V dropped 6 bases and J dropped 3 bases, with 15 bases sitting between them. This CDR3 is CSAGAVSHYEQYF. The CDR3 DNA follows: TGCAGTGCGGGAGCAGTATCCCACTACGAGCAGTACTTC.

The rearrangement joins TRBV27 to TRBJ2-1, with D possibly being TRBD2 (5 bases). Looked up from germline, CDR1 is MNHEY and CDR2 is SMNVEV (reference sequence). The CDR3 loop spans 14 amino acids. The ends were cut back, 4 bases at V and 5 bases at J, with 12 bases in the middle. The chain's CDR3 is CASSSHRGNNEQFF. The CDR3 DNA is TGTGCCAGCAGTTCTCATCGGGGTAACAATGAGCAGTTCTTC.

This chain links TRBV21-1 with TRBJ1-2; the D call of TRBD1 is as the table states it, not checked on the DNA. TRBV21-1 has pseudogene status. The length of the CDR3 is 16 residues. Here the CDR3 reads CASSSRRPAHIYGYTF. The CDR3 DNA sequence: TGTGCCAGCAGCAGCCGTAGGCCGGCACACATCTATGGCTACACCTTC.

The chain carries TRBV12-3 or TRBV12-4 and TRBJ2-7; 8 bases map to TRBD1. Trimming removed 3 bases from V and 7 bases from J; junction bases left unmatched: 8. The CDR3 runs 14 residues. CDR3 sequence reads: CASSFADRGREQYF. CDR3 sequence (DNA): TGTGCCAGCAGTTTCGCTGACAGGGGACGGGAGCAGTACTTC.

The chain joins TRBV2 to TRBJ2-7; D not resolved. There are 13 residues in the CDR3. V shed 6 bases and J shed 6 bases, with 15 bases lying between them. Germline V CDR1 and CDR2: SNHLY, FYNNEI. The CDR3 DNA reads TGTGCCAGCAGCCTAACCCCCCGGATCGAGCAGTACTTC. Its translation is CASSLTPRIEQYF.

The CDR3 nucleotides read TGTGCCAGCAGTTCCGACGGAACCCTGGGGGAGACCCAGTACTTC. It is translated as CASSSDGTLGETQYF. The rearrangement joins TRBV27 to TRBJ2-4; D remains unclear. The J call may be wrong; the DNA end is better matched by TRBJ2-5. The CDR3 runs 15 residues. CDR1 is MNHEY, CDR2 SMNVEV, per germline (reference sequence).

The chain joins TRBV18 to TRBJ2-1, with D perhaps assigned TRBD1 or TRBD2 (5 bases each). The CDR3 is made up of 15 amino acids. Between the trimmed V and J ends, which lost 6 bases and 9 bases, there was a span of 21 bases. Germline values: CDR1 KGHSH, CDR2 LQKENI. Written as DNA, the CDR3 is TGTGCCAGCTCCCCTCCTGGGCAAGGGGACGGTGAGCAGTTCTTC. Protein: CASSPPGQGDGEQFF.

This clonotype was seen only once. V usage is TRBV12-3 or TRBV12-4 and J usage is TRBJ2-1, with 15 positions matching TRBD2. The CDR3 is 15 amino acids. Unmatched junction bases numbered 6, after V lost 6 bases and J lost 9 bases. DNA for the CDR3: TGTGCCAGCAGGGGACTAGCGGGAGGAAGAGGTGAGCAGTTCTTC. It specifies CASRGLAGGRGEQFF.

The V and J genes are TRBV2 and TRBJ2-3; either TRBD1 or TRBD2 may supply D (6 bases each). There are 15 residues in the CDR3. CDR1 and CDR2 (germline): SNHLY, FYNNEI. V was clipped by 3 bases and J by 1 base, with 11 bases between them. CDR3 in amino acids: CASSDGGVGTDTQYF. CDR3 sequence (DNA): TGTGCCAGCAGTGACGGGGGCGTCGGCACAGATACGCAGTATTTT.

The chain joins TRBV20-1 to TRBJ1-2; D remains unclear. V was clipped by 5 bases and J by 0 bases, with 13 bases between them. Per germline, CDR1 DFQATT and CDR2 SNEGSKA (reference sequence). CDR3 length equals 14 residues. CDR3 residues: CSAALGKANYGYTF. The CDR3 DNA sequence: TGCAGTGCTGCCCTCGGGAAAGCTAACTATGGCTACACCTTC.

The V call is TRBV11-2, the J call TRBJ2-7; no reliable D call. This CDR3 has 15 amino acids. The germline V gene encodes CDR1 SGHAT and CDR2 FQNNGV. The ends were cut back, 1 base at V and 0 bases at J, with 10 bases in the middle. The DNA of the CDR3 is TGTGCCAGCAGCTTAGGAGTGACGGTCTCCTACGAGCAGTACTTC. This sequence encodes CASSLGVTVSYEQYF.

This clonotype has only a few counts. The CDR3 region has the DNA TGTGCCAGCCATCGTACGGTACGGGATACGCAGTATTTT. It yields the protein CASHRTVRDTQYF. The gene calls are TRBV7-9 and TRBJ2-3; no firm D call. V was trimmed by 8 bases and J by 6 bases, leaving 15 bases between them. Germline lookup yields CDR1 SEHNR and CDR2 FQNEAQ (reference sequence). The CDR3 length is 13 residues.

V and J are TRBV5-1 and TRBJ2-1; 11 nucleotides line up with TRBD1. The CDR3 is made up of 16 amino acids. Unmatched junction bases numbered 7, after V lost 5 bases and J lost 3 bases. Per germline, CDR1 SGHRS and CDR2 YFSETQ. The CDR3 sequence: CASSPPGTGGYNEQFF. The CDR3 DNA sequence: TGCGCCAGCAGTCCCCCAGGGACAGGGGGCTACAATGAGCAGTTCTTC.

This clonotype was counted only a few times. V usage is TRBV7-9 and J usage is TRBJ2-3; TRBD1 is a possible D gene (6 bases). The length of the CDR3 is 15 residues. From germline, CDR1 is SEHNR and CDR2 FQNEAQ (reference sequence). V was clipped by 6 bases and J by 2 bases, with 15 bases between them. The CDR3 loop reads CASSTGTLTTDTQYF. The CDR3 nucleotides are TGTGCCAGCAGTACCGGGACACTTACCACAGATACGCAGTATTTT.

This clonotype was seen a few times. The CDR3 reads CASSSGPSNYGYTF. The CDR3 DNA reads as TGTGCCAGCAGCTCCGGACCCTCTAACTATGGCTACACCTTC. The rearrangement links TRBV7-8 to TRBJ1-2, with D uncertain. The CDR3 extends over 14 amino acids. Per the germline V gene, CDR1 is SGHVS and CDR2 is FQNEAQ. With 4 bases removed from V and 0 bases from J, the gap between germline ends came to 9 bases.

This chain joins TRBV28 and TRBJ2-5; 7 bases are shared with TRBD2. Germline values: CDR1 MDHEN, CDR2 SYDVKM. The ends lost 8 bases at V and 4 bases at J; junction bases unmatched: 7. The length of the CDR3 is 13 residues. CDR3 region: CASGSPGGETQYF. In DNA form, the CDR3 reads TGTGCCAGCGGTAGCCCGGGGGGAGAGACCCAGTACTTC.

Concerning this clonotype itself: A much larger clone differs from this one at a single base, so this may be a read error. The CDR3: CASSQTGQGEQFF. The CDR3 DNA reads TGTGCCAGCAGCCAGACAGGGCAGGGTGAGCAGTTCTTC. This chain connects TRBV7-3 to TRBJ2-1, with TRBD1 identical over 7 bases. The junction had 7 bases not matched to a gene; V was cut back by 5 bases and J by 9 bases. This CDR3 comprises 13 residues. Looked up from germline, CDR1 is SGHTA and CDR2 is FQGTGA.

This chain connects TRBV6-1 to TRBJ2-3; 13 positions agree with TRBD2. CDR3 length equals 14 residues. With V trimmed by 4 bases and J by 7 bases, 2 bases remained unmatched. The germline V gene has CDR1 MNHNS and CDR2 SASEGT. This chain's CDR3 is CASSGGTSGNTQYF. The CDR3 bases are TGTGCCAGCAGTGGCGGGACTAGCGGGAATACGCAGTATTTT.

The V and J genes are TRBV12-3 or TRBV12-4 and TRBJ1-2; D might be TRBD1 (6 bases). Trimming took 2 bases from V and 9 from J, leaving 16 bases between them. This CDR3 spans 14 amino acids. CDR3 coding DNA: TGTGCCAGCAGTTTAACCGGACAGCCGTCGAGCTACACCTTC. It is translated as CASSLTGQPSSYTF.

This clonotype was detected a few times. The chain couples TRBV19 to TRBJ2-2; possibly TRBD2 for D (5 bases). The germline CDR1 and CDR2 sequences are LNHDA and SQIVND (reference sequence). Trimming removed 8 bases from V and 7 bases from J, with 8 bases in between. This CDR3 comprises 11 residues. The CDR3 protein is CASSEGGELFF. CDR3 sequence (DNA): TGTGCCAGTTCAGAGGGCGGGGAGCTGTTTTTT.

The sample holds a few counts of this clonotype. The CDR3 DNA is TGTGCCAGCAGTTTAGGGCTTCCCAACAATGAGCAGTTCTTC. Its translation is CASSLGLPNNEQFF. The rearrangement uses TRBV12-3 or TRBV12-4 and TRBJ2-1; D not certain. This CDR3 has 14 amino acids. The V gene lost 1 base and the J gene lost 5 bases, with 9 bases spanning the gap.